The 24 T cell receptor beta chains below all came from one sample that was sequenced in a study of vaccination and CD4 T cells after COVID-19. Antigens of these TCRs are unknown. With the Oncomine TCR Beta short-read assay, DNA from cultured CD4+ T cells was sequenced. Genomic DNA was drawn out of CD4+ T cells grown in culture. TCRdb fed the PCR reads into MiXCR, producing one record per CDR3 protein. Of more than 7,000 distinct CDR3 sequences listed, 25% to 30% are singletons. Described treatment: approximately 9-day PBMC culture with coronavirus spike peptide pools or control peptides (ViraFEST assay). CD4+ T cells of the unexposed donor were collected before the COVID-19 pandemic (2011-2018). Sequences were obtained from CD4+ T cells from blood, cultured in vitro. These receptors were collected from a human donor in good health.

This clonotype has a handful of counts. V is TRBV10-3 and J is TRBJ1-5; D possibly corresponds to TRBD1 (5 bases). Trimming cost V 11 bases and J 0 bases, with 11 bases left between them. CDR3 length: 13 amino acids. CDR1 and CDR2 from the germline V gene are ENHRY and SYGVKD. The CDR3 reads CAVGTDSNQPQHF. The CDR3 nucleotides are TGTGCCGTCGGGACGGATAGCAATCAGCCCCAGCATTTT.

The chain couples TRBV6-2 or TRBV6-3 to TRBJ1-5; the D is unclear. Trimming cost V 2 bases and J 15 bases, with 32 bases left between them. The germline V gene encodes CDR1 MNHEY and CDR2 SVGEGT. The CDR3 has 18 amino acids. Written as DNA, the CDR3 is TGTGCCAGCAGTTACGGTAGCAATCAGCCCCAGCCCCCCCAGCATCGGCATTTT. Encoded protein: CASSYGSNQPQPPQHRHF.

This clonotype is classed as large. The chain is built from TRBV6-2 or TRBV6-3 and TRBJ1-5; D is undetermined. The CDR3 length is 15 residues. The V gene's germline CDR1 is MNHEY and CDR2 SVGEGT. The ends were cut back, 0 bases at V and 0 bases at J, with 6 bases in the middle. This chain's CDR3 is CASSYSTISNQPQHF. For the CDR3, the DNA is TGTGCCAGCAGTTACTCTACAATTAGCAATCAGCCCCAGCATTTT.

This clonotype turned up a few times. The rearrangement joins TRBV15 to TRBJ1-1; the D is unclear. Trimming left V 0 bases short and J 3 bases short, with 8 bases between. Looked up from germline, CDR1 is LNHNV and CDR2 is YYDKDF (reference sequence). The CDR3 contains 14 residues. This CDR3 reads CATSREWTDTEAFF. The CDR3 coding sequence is TGTGCCACCAGCAGAGAATGGACCGACACTGAAGCTTTCTTT.

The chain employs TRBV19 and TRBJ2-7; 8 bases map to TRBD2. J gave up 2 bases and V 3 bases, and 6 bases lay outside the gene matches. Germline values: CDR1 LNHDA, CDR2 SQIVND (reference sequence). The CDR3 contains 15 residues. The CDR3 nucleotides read TGTGCCAGTAGTATCGGCCTAGCGGGTACCTACGAGCAGTACTTC. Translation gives CASSIGLAGTYEQYF.

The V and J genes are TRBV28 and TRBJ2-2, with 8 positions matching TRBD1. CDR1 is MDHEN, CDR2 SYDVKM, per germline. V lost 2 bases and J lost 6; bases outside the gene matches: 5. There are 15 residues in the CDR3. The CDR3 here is CASSLAGGLAGELFF. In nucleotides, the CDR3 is TGTGCCAGCAGTTTAGCAGGGGGCCTAGCCGGGGAGCTGTTTTTT.

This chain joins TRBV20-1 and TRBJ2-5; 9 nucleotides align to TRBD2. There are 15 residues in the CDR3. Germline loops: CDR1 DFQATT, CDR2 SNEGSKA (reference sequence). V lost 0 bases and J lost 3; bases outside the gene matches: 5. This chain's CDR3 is CSARDRLAGKETQYF. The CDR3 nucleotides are TGCAGTGCTAGAGATCGCCTAGCGGGAAAAGAGACCCAGTACTTC.

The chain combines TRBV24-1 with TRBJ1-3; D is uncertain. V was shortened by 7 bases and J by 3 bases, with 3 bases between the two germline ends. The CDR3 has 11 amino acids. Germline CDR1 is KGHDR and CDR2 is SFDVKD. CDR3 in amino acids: CATRDGNTIYF. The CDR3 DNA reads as TGTGCCACCAGGGATGGAAACACCATATATTTT.

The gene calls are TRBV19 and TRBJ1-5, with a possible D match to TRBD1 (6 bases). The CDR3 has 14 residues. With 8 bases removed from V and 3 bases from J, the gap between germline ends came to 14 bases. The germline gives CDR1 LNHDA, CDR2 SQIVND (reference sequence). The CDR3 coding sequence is TGTGCCAGTGTACCCGGACAGCCCAATCAGCCCCAGCATTTT. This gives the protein CASVPGQPNQPQHF.

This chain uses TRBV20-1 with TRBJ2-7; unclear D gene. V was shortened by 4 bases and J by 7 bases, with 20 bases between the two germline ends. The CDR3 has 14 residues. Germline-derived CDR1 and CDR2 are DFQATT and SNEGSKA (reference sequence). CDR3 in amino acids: CSATRLAETREQYF. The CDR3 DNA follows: TGCAGTGCTACCAGACTGGCGGAGACGAGGGAGCAGTACTTC.

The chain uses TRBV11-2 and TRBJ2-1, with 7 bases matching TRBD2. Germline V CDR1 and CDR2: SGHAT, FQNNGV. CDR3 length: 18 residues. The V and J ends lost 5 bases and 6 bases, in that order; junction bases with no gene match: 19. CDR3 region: CASSPVASGTTQGNEQFF. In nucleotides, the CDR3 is TGTGCCAGCAGCCCCGTGGCTAGCGGCACTACCCAAGGCAATGAGCAGTTCTTC.

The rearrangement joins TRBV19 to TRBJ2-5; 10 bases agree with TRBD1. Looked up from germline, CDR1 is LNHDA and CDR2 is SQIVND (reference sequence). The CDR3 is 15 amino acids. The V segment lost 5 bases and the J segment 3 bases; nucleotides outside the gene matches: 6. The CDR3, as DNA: TGTGCCAGTAGTGAGCGGACAGGGGGTAAAGAGACCCAGTACTTC. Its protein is CASSERTGGKETQYF.

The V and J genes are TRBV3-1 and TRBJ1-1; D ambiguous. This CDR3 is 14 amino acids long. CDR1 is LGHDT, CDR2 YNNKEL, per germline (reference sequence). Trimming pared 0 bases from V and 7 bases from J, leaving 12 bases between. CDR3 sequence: CASSQDWQSSEAFF. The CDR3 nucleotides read TGTGCCAGCAGCCAAGATTGGCAGAGCAGTGAAGCTTTCTTT.

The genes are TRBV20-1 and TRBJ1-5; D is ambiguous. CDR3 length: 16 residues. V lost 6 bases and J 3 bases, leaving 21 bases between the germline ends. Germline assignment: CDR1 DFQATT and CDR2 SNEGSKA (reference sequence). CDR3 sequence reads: CSAPTPQWGSNQPQHF. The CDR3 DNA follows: TGCAGTGCACCTACCCCTCAGTGGGGATCCAATCAGCCCCAGCATTTT.

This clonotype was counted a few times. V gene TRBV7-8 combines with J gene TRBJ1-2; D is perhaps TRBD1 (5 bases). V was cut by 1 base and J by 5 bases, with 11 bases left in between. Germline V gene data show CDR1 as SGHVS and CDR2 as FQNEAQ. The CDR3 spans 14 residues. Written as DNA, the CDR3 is TGTGCCAGCAGCTTAGTAGGGGACCCTTATGGCTACACCTTC. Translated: CASSLVGDPYGYTF.

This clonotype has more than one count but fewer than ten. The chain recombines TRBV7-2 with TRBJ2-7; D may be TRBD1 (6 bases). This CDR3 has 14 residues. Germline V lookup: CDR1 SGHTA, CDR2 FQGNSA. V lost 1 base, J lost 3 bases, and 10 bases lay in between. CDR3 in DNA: TGTGCCAGCAGCTTAGGTGGACAGAACTACGAGCAGTACTTC. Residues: CASSLGGQNYEQYF.

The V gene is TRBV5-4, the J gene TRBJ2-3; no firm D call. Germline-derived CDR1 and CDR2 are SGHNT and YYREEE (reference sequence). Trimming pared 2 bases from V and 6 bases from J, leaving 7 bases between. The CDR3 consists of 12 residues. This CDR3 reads CASSFSADTQYF. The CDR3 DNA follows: TGTGCCAGCAGCTTTTCGGCGGATACGCAGTATTTT.

The CDR3 DNA follows: TGTGCCAGCAGCTTAGGGGCCCAAACGGGTGAAGCTTTCTTT. It codes for CASSLGAQTGEAFF. This chain uses TRBV7-2 with TRBJ1-1; no firm D call. CDR3 size: 14 residues. Germline V gives CDR1 SGHTA, CDR2 FQGNSA. Trimming pared 1 base from V and 7 bases from J, leaving 13 bases between.

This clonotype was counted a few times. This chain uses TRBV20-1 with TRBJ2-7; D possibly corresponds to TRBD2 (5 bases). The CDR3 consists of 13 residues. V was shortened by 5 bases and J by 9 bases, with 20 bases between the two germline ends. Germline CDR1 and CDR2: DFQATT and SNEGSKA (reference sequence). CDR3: CSALGSLPGVQYF. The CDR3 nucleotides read TGCAGTGCTCTCGGGTCCCTCCCCGGGGTGCAGTACTTC.

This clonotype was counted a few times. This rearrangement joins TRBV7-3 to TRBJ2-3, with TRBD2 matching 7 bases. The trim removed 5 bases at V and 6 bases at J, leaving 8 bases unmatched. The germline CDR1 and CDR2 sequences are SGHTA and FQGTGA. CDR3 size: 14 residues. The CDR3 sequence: CASSPSGDLDTQYF. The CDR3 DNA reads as TGTGCCAGCAGCCCTAGCGGAGATCTCGATACGCAGTATTTT. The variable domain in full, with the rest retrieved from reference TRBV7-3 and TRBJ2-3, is GAGVSQTPSNKVTEKGKYVELRCDPISGHTALYWYRQSLGQGPEFLIYFQGTGAADDSGLPNDRFFAVRPEGSVSTLKIQRTERGDSAVYLCASSPSGDLDTQYFGPGTRLTVL.

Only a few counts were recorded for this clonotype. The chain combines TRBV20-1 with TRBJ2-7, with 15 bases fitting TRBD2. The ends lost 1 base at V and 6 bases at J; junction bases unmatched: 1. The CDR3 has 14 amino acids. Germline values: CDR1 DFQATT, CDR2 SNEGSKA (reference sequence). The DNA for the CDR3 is TGCAGTGCTAGAGGGACTAGCGGGAGGGCCGAGCAGTACTTC. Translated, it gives CSARGTSGRAEQYF.

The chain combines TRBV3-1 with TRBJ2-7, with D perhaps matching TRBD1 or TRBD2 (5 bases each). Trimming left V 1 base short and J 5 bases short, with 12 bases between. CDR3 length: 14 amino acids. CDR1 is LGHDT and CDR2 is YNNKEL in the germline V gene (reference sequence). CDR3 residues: CASSQGYRGHEQYF. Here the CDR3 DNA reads TGTGCCAGCAGCCAAGGCTACCGGGGCCACGAGCAGTACTTC.

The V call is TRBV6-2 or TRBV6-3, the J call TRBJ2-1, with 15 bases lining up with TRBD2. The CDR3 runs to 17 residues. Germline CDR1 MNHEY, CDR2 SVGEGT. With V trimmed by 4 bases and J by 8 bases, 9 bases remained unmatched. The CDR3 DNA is TGTGCCAGCAGTTTTGGACTAGCGGGAGGGCTTTTGGATGAGCAGTTCTTC. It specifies CASSFGLAGGLLDEQFF.

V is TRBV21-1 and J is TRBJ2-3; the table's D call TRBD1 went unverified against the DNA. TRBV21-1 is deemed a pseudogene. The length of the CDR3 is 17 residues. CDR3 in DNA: TGTGCCAGCAGCCCCAGTAAGTGGAGACAGGGGTTAGATACGCAGTATTTT. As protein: CASSPSKWRQGLDTQYF.